This T cell receptor beta chain originates from a study of blood T cell repertoires in COVID-19. The V and J ends lost 3 bases and 4 bases, in that order; junction bases with no gene match: 8. CDR3 size: 16 residues. Germline V gene lookup returns CDR1 SGHRS and CDR2 YFSETQ. This clone was counted once. Using immunoSEQ multiplex PCR, the repertoire was profiled, and TCRdb retains in-frame clones only, with some absent. The sample holds 250,000 to 400,000 clones; roughly nine tenths are singletons and the top ten take 2.5% to 3.5%. Sequenced input: peripheral blood. The TCR comes from a woman in her twenties or thirties with COVID-19, enrolled during active disease. The J gene is TRBJ2-2, the V gene TRBV5-1, with 8 bases lining up with TRBD1. CDR3 sequence (DNA): TGCGCCAGCAGCTCAGGGGGCGCCGCGATCACCGGGGAGCTGTTTTTT. Protein: CASSSGGAAITGELFF. Filled out from reference TRBV5-1 and TRBJ2-2, the complete variable domain reads KAGVTQTPRYLIKTRGQQVTLSCSPISGHRSVSWYQQTPGQGLQFLFEYFSETQRNKGNFPGRFSGRQFSNSRSEMNVSTLELGDSALYLCASSSGGAAITGELFFGEGSRLTVL.